Below, 30 T cell receptor beta chains from the same sample are listed, as sequenced in a study of T cell changes during pregnancy in multiple sclerosis (dated by TCRdb to the late 2010s). The library relied on the immunoSEQ multiplex PCR assay. Here the immuneACCESS table is served through TCRdb, limited to in-frame sequences with V and J called. Missing clones are a known gap in these copies; in checked studies unresolved V genes cover under half, and the rest lacks a known reason. For this sample there are approximately 2,200 clones; about four fifths appear just once. The top ten clones comprise 30% to 40% of the sample. The sample was CD4+ T cells from PBMCs (not recorded whether the cells were cultured). These TCRs come from a female patient with multiple sclerosis, enrolled in a pregnancy study. Some clones in this sample may be carry-over from other donors' samples.

This clone showed up just once. The rearrangement links TRBV19 to TRBJ2-1; the D is unclear. Trimming pared 9 bases from V and 5 bases from J, leaving 11 bases between. Germline lookup yields CDR1 LNHDA and CDR2 SQIVND (reference sequence). This CDR3 is 12 amino acids long. CDR3 protein: CASAESDNEQFF. CDR3 in DNA: TGTGCCAGCGCCGAGTCCGACAATGAGCAGTTCTTC.

J is TRBJ1-2 and V is TRBV7-9; D may be TRBD1 (5 bases). This CDR3 has 16 residues. Trimming stripped 0 bases from V and 0 bases from J, with 11 bases between. Germline V gives CDR1 SEHNR, CDR2 FQNEAQ (reference sequence). CDR3 loop: CASSLAGGRANYGYTF. The CDR3 nucleotides read TGTGCCAGCAGCTTAGCTGGAGGCAGGGCTAACTATGGCTACACCTTC.

This clone was observed a handful of times. This chain joins TRBV5-4 and TRBJ2-7; D possibly matches TRBD1 or TRBD2 (6 bases each). V dropped 2 bases and J dropped 5 bases, with 11 bases sitting between them. The CDR3 length is 13 residues. Germline assignment: CDR1 SGHNT and CDR2 YYREEE (reference sequence). CDR3: CASSFLGGDEQYF. The CDR3 coding sequence is TGTGCCAGCAGCTTTCTGGGGGGCGACGAGCAGTACTTC.

This clone appeared a few times. The genes are TRBV6-5 and TRBJ2-7, with D perhaps matching TRBD1 (5 bases). Trimming pared 2 bases from V and 5 bases from J, leaving 10 bases between. The CDR3 is made up of 13 amino acids. Germline loops: CDR1 MNHEY, CDR2 SVGAGI. CDR3 amino acids: CASSYRQGDEQYF. Written as DNA, the CDR3 is TGTGCCAGCAGTTACAGGCAGGGTGACGAGCAGTACTTC.

CDR3 coding DNA: TGTGCCAGCTCAAAGCGGGAGGGCCACACCGGGGAGCTGTTTTTT. Its translation is CASSKREGHTGELFF. The chain couples TRBV18 to TRBJ2-2; 10 bases are shared with TRBD2. CDR1 KGHSH and CDR2 LQKENI come from the germline V gene. The V segment lost 5 bases and the J segment 3 bases; nucleotides outside the gene matches: 3. The CDR3 contains 15 residues. Full variable domain (rest looked up from reference TRBV18 and TRBJ2-2): NAGVMQNPRHLVRRRGQEARLRCSPMKGHSHVYWYRQLPEEGLKFMVYLQKENIIDESGMPKERFSAEFPKEGPSILRIQQVVRGDSAAYFCASSKREGHTGELFFGEGSRLTVL.

This clone is termed medium-sized. This rearrangement joins TRBV9 to TRBJ1-4; D is unresolved. With 0 bases removed from V and 0 bases from J, the gap between germline ends came to 6 bases. The V gene's germline CDR1 is SGDLS and CDR2 YYNGEE. The CDR3 contains 15 residues. The CDR3, as DNA: TGTGCCAGCAGCGTAGGAGTTGCAACTAATGAAAAACTGTTTTTT. Its translation: CASSVGVATNEKLFF.

The V gene is TRBV19, the J gene TRBJ1-4, with 9 bases matching TRBD1. Losses at the gene ends were 4 bases for V and 8 bases for J; bases not matched to a gene: 5. The germline V gene encodes CDR1 LNHDA and CDR2 SQIVND (reference sequence). The CDR3 has 14 amino acids. CDR3 nucleotide sequence: TGTGCCAGTAGTACCACAGGGGGCCGGGAAAAACTGTTTTTT. Translated, it gives CASSTTGGREKLFF.

V is TRBV20-1 and J is TRBJ2-5; D is ambiguous. The CDR3 is 11 amino acids. The germline V and J ends were trimmed by 4 bases and 3 bases, with 6 bases remaining between them. Germline values: CDR1 DFQATT, CDR2 SNEGSKA (reference sequence). The CDR3 DNA is TGCAGTGCTATCCTAAAAGAGACCCAGTACTTC. Protein: CSAILKETQYF.

This chain connects TRBV6-5 to TRBJ1-1, with 7 bases that match TRBD1. CDR1 MNHEY and CDR2 SVGAGI come from the germline V gene. V was clipped by 0 bases and J by 5 bases; unmatched bases: 3. The CDR3 length is 14 residues. This CDR3 reads CASSYSTGQTEAFF. DNA of the CDR3: TGTGCCAGCAGTTACTCGACAGGGCAGACTGAAGCTTTCTTT.

The V gene is TRBV29-1, the J gene TRBJ2-3, with 10 bases lining up with TRBD1. The trim removed 7 bases at V and 3 bases at J, leaving 7 bases unmatched. This CDR3 spans 14 amino acids. CDR1 SQVTM and CDR2 ANQGSEA come from the germline V gene. CDR3 sequence (DNA): TGCAGCGCCGGGGGGGGACAGGGGACAGATACGCAGTATTTT. Translated, it gives CSAGGGQGTDTQYF.

The chain uses TRBV6-5 and TRBJ1-1; D is unresolved. Germline CDR1 MNHEY, CDR2 SVGAGI. V was trimmed by 2 bases and J by 0 bases, leaving 4 bases between them. CDR3 length equals 13 residues. The DNA for the CDR3 is TGTGCCAGCAGTTACGAGGTGAACACTGAAGCTTTCTTT. It specifies CASSYEVNTEAFF.

This clone has only one observation. The rearrangement uses TRBV4-3 and TRBJ2-2; D possibly uses TRBD1 or TRBD2 (5 bases each). This CDR3 spans 15 amino acids. V was cut by 3 bases and J by 3 bases, with 11 bases left in between. The V gene's germline CDR1 is LGHNA and CDR2 YSLEER. The CDR3 spells CASSQNRDDTGELFF. In DNA form, the CDR3 reads TGCGCCAGCAGCCAGAACCGGGACGACACCGGGGAGCTGTTTTTT.

The chain joins TRBV27 to TRBJ2-7, with D maybe TRBD1 (5 bases). CDR1 and CDR2 from the germline V gene are MNHEY and SMNVEV (reference sequence). Deletions cut 5 bases from V and 6 bases from J, with 17 bases between. The CDR3 extends over 14 amino acids. In nucleotides, the CDR3 is TGTGCCAGCAGTCTTATCCCTCAGGGCGGCGAGCAGTACTTC. Its protein is CASSLIPQGGEQYF.

V gene TRBV6-6 combines with J gene TRBJ2-2; 8 nucleotides agree with TRBD1. The V gene's germline CDR1 is MNHNY and CDR2 SVGAGI (reference sequence). The CDR3 sequence is 12 residues long. Trimming cost V 11 bases and J 5 bases; bases outside gene matches: 4. CDR3 sequence: CAGHRGTGELFF. CDR3 in DNA: TGTGCCGGACACAGGGGGACCGGGGAGCTGTTTTTT.

The chain recombines TRBV28 with TRBJ2-4; D remains unclear. The CDR3 loop spans 14 amino acids. V was shortened by 5 bases and J by 0 bases, with 8 bases between the two germline ends. Germline values: CDR1 MDHEN, CDR2 SYDVKM. The CDR3 is CASSRLLAKNIQYF. In DNA form, the CDR3 reads TGTGCCAGCAGTCGCCTGCTAGCCAAAAACATTCAGTACTTC.

In this sample, this clone turned up a few times. The chain joins TRBV6-1 to TRBJ1-2, with a weak D call TRBD1 (6 bases). The CDR3 contains 14 residues. Germline CDR1 is MNHNS and CDR2 is SASEGT. V gave up 2 bases and J gave up 4 bases, with 11 bases separating them. The CDR3 DNA reads TGTGCCAGCAGTGAACTGGGACAATCCTATGGCTACACCTTC. Amino acid sequence: CASSELGQSYGYTF.

This chain uses TRBV5-1 with TRBJ2-5, with 10 positions matching TRBD2. CDR1 is SGHRS and CDR2 is YFSETQ in the germline V gene. The CDR3 has 14 residues. The J segment lost 3 bases and the V segment lost 4 bases, leaving 3 bases of the junction unmatched. CDR3 sequence (DNA): TGCGCCAGCAGCGACGGGACTAGCGAAGAGACCCAGTACTTC. Amino acids: CASSDGTSEETQYF. Together with reference TRBV5-1 and TRBJ2-5, the CDR3 gives the full variable domain: KAGVTQTPRYLIKTRGQQVTLSCSPISGHRSVSWYQQTPGQGLQFLFEYFSETQRNKGNFPGRFSGRQFSNSRSEMNVSTLELGDSALYLCASSDGTSEETQYFGPGTRLLVL.

V and J are TRBV27 and TRBJ2-7; weak D call: TRBD1 (6 bases). Trimming shortened V by 4 bases and J by 5 bases, and 21 bases separated the two germline ends. Germline V lookup: CDR1 MNHEY, CDR2 SMNVEV (reference sequence). CDR3 length: 16 amino acids. The CDR3 DNA reads as TGTGCCAGCAGTTACTTTTCGACAGGTGGGCTCCACGAGCAGTACTTC. The encoded protein is CASSYFSTGGLHEQYF.

This clone was seen once. V usage is TRBV5-6 and J usage is TRBJ2-7; the D gene is possibly TRBD1 (6 bases). This CDR3 has 16 amino acids. Germline lookup yields CDR1 SGHDT and CDR2 YYEEEE. V lost 0 bases, J lost 3 bases, and 16 bases lay in between. The CDR3, as DNA: TGTGCCAGCAGCTTGGGTTTTGGGGACACCTTCTACGAGCAGTACTTC. It codes for CASSLGFGDTFYEQYF.

The rearrangement joins TRBV7-9 to TRBJ2-7, with 11 positions matching TRBD1. From germline, CDR1 is SEHNR and CDR2 FQNEAQ (reference sequence). Germline trimming cut 0 bases from V and 5 bases from J; bases unmatched to any gene: 3. The CDR3 is made up of 15 amino acids. This CDR3 is CASSLAPGQGDEQYF. For the CDR3, the DNA is TGTGCCAGCAGCTTAGCGCCGGGACAGGGGGACGAGCAGTACTTC.

V gene TRBV5-1 combines with J gene TRBJ1-3; weak D call: TRBD1 (5 bases). The germline gives CDR1 SGHRS, CDR2 YFSETQ. The CDR3 sequence is 17 residues long. V dropped 0 bases and J dropped 0 bases, with 13 bases sitting between them. The CDR3 loop reads CASSLVSTDSSGNTIYF. DNA of the CDR3: TGCGCCAGCAGCTTGGTCTCGACAGACAGCTCTGGAAACACCATATATTTT. The variable domain in full, completed from reference TRBV5-1 and TRBJ1-3, reads KAGVTQTPRYLIKTRGQQVTLSCSPISGHRSVSWYQQTPGQGLQFLFEYFSETQRNKGNFPGRFSGRQFSNSRSEMNVSTLELGDSALYLCASSLVSTDSSGNTIYFGEGSWLTVV.

The chain employs TRBV27 and TRBJ2-3; D remains ambiguous. Germline-derived CDR1 and CDR2 are MNHEY and SMNVEV (reference sequence). There are 14 residues in the CDR3. The V end was cut by 3 bases, the J end by 3 bases, with 10 bases between. CDR3 bases: TGTGCCAGCAGTTTTGCTAGTTTGACAGATACGCAGTATTTT. It specifies CASSFASLTDTQYF.

This chain connects TRBV7-2 to TRBJ1-1; TRBD1 might be the D (5 bases). The CDR3 has 16 amino acids. The V gene lost 3 bases and the J gene lost 1 base, with 15 bases spanning the gap. Germline V CDR1 and CDR2: SGHTA, FQGNSA. CDR3 sequence: CASSFHGGRANTEAFF. DNA for the CDR3: TGTGCCAGCAGCTTTCACGGGGGGAGGGCGAACACTGAAGCTTTCTTT.

The genes are TRBV12-5 and TRBJ2-1; 12 bases are a match to TRBD1. Germline V gene lookup returns CDR1 LGHNT and CDR2 FRNRAP. This CDR3 spans 14 amino acids. Trimming at V came to 5 bases and at J to 7 bases, leaving 3 bases not matched to a gene. The CDR3 spells CASGPGQGANEQFF. In DNA, the CDR3 is TGTGCTAGTGGTCCGGGACAGGGGGCTAATGAGCAGTTCTTC.

Concerning this clone: A junction boundary mismatches the germline segment, possibly from a read error. Other DNA sequences in this sample translate to the same CDR3. The genes are TRBV7-6 and TRBJ1-2, with D possibly being TRBD1 (5 bases). This CDR3 is built from 16 residues. From germline, CDR1 is SGHVS and CDR2 FNYEAQ. The CDR3 loop reads CASSLSPQGLPYGYTF. DNA of the CDR3: TGTGCCAGCAGCTTAAGTCCCCAGGGCCTCCCCTATGGCTACACCTTT.

CDR3 DNA sequence: TGTGCCAGCAGGCTGACCAGGGTGTGGGTCGGGGAGCTGTTTTTT. It encodes CASRLTRVWVGELFF. The rearrangement joins TRBV6-5 to TRBJ2-2; D might be TRBD1 (5 bases). V was shortened by 6 bases and J by 7 bases, with 18 bases between the two germline ends. Germline-derived CDR1 and CDR2 are MNHEY and SVGAGI. This CDR3 comprises 15 residues.

This clone has just one count. This chain connects TRBV6-1 to TRBJ1-5; D is unclear. CDR1 is MNHNS and CDR2 is SASEGT in the germline V gene. Trimming removed 1 base from V and 1 base from J, with 8 bases in between. CDR3 length: 15 residues. The CDR3 is CASSEVFKSNQPQHF. The CDR3 DNA sequence: TGTGCCAGCAGTGAAGTTTTTAAAAGCAATCAGCCCCAGCATTTT.

Only one count was recorded for this clone. The CDR3 DNA follows: TGTGCCTGGAGTTTACTGGACAGAATGAACACTGAAGCTTTCTTT. Amino acids: CAWSLLDRMNTEAFF. V is TRBV30 and J is TRBJ1-1; D is possibly TRBD1 (6 bases). CDR3 length equals 15 residues. The V end lost 2 bases, the J end lost 0 bases, and 13 bases lay between the germline ends. Germline-derived CDR1 and CDR2 are GTSNPN and SVGIG (reference sequence).

This chain joins TRBV11-2 and TRBJ1-2; tentative D call: TRBD1 (5 bases). V lost 5 bases and J 0 bases, leaving 7 bases between the germline ends. The germline V gene encodes CDR1 SGHAT and CDR2 FQNNGV. The CDR3 loop spans 13 amino acids. The CDR3 here is CASSPTANYGYTF. CDR3 DNA: TGTGCCAGCAGCCCGACAGCTAACTATGGCTACACCTTC.

This chain links TRBV4-3 with TRBJ2-3; 9 nucleotides match TRBD2. The V segment lost 0 bases and the J segment 2 bases; nucleotides outside the gene matches: 6. The V gene's germline CDR1 is LGHNA and CDR2 YSLEER. This CDR3 comprises 17 residues. The CDR3, as DNA: TGCGCCAGCAGCCAAGATCTTGGCGGGGGGGCCACAGATACGCAGTATTTT. This codes for CASSQDLGGGATDTQYF.